This TCR beta chain is from a study of blood T cell repertoires in COVID-19. Study-level background: COVID-19 samples collected from the United States, Italy and Spain covered acute and convalescent phases. The cDNA or gDNA used as material had been derived from T cells, B-cell-depleted T cells, or PBMCs.

Germline V lookup: CDR1 SNHLY, CDR2 FYNNEI. After removal of 3 bases from V and 3 bases from J, the junction contained 8 bases not matched to a gene. CDR3 length equals 15 residues. In the original processing: It was from reference gene primer amplification that nucleated cell counts were estimated. Generated by immunoSEQ multiplex PCR, the TCRdb table keeps only in-frame clones and is missing some. V and J calls and clone size are those listed in that table; D and trimming were worked out from the DNA. The table lists approximately 260,000 clones, over 75% of them singletons. The sequenced sample was peripheral blood. The clonotype was recovered from a woman aged 70-85 years with acute or convalescent COVID-19. This chain connects TRBV2 to TRBJ2-7; TRBD2 matches at 7 bases. The CDR3 DNA is TGTGCCAGCAGTGACCCAGCGGGGTTACTCTACGAGCAGTACTTC. Its translation is CASSDPAGLLYEQYF.